This TCR beta chain was found in a study of beta chain features in type 1 diabetes. J was trimmed by 5 bases and V by 11 bases; bases with no gene match: 14. The CDR3 contains 14 residues. Germline loops: CDR1 LNHDA, CDR2 SQIVND (reference sequence). This clone was counted only a few times. Expressed TCRB transcripts were sequenced after all isolated RNA was converted to cDNA. The method was immunoSEQ multiplex PCR; TCRdb's version includes in-frame clones alone and lacks a portion of them. The sample contains hundreds of thousands of clones, roughly 12% of which appear only once. Material for sequencing was naive CD4+ T cells from blood. The TCR was taken from a man younger than 30 in good health. This chain links TRBV19 with TRBJ1-1; TRBD1 aligns across 7 bases. CDR3: CASSRPGRGTEAFF. The DNA for the CDR3 is TGTGCCTCCTCACGGCCGGGCAGGGGGACTGAAGCTTTCTTT.